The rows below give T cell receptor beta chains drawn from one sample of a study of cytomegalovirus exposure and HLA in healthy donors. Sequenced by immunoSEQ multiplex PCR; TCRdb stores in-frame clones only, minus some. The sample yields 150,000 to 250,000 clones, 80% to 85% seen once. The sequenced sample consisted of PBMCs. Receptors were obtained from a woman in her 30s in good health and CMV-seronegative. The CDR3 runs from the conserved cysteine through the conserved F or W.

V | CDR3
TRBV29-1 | CSVTGSSYEQYF
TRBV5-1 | CASSSTGILNTEAFF
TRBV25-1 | CASSDTGGYTF
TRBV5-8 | CASSKTGEGSNQPQHF
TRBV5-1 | CASKMDDRLQYF
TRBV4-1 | CASSPTHTLSPSSGRGSGELFF
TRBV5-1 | CASRRDINEKLFF
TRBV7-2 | CASSTRSGANTEAFF
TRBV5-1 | CASTLSLAGMDEQFF
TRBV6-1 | CASSRDRDEKLFF
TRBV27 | CASSLAGVNTEAFF
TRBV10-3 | CAISEPEDRVSYNEQFF
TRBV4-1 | CASSQDGPSTIKNTEAFF
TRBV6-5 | CASSYSFESNYGYTF
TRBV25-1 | CASRGLPTDTQYF
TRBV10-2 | CASRYSSGSGNEQFF
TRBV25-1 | CASSEWAGPQHF
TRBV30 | CAYNPAGPSNVLTF
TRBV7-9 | CASSAQGANTGELFF
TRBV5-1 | CASSSFRQGLPTYEQYF
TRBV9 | CASSVAWARLTSYEQYF
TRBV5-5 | CASSLAGGDYEQYF
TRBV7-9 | CASSLVLAGGVYF
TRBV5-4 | CASSYGLAGGDEQFF
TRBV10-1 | CASSESEGTRETQYF
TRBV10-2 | CASSGTGGSYGYTF
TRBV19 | CASSSVGGRDEQFF
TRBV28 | CASSSRGWANYGYTF
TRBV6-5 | CASSRGGGEKLFF
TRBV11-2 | CASSPQGLPITTDTQYF
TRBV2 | CASRAYGTPETQYF
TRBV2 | CASSEALRLAEVLYEQYF
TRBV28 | CASTPLGAGNNQPQHF
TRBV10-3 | CAISEGQDNSPLHF
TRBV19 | CASQLGGEGTEAFF
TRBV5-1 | CASSLEPQPANSPLHF
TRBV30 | CAWSELAKETQYF
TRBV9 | CASSSRTSGGAGRETQYF
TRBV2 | CASSENSAGTNEKLFF
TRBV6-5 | CASSWDSKYEQYF
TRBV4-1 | CASSRGQNTVYGYTF
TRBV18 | CASSPGLGYTF